This T cell receptor (beta chain) was captured in a study of T cells in Graves' hyperthyroidism and ophthalmopathy. Amplification of TCR beta CDR3 regions used RNA as the template. A first-round RT-PCR of the TCR CDR3 used the HTBI primer set. MiXCR was run by TCRdb on the multiplex PCR reads, yielding one entry per CDR3 protein. The sample contains hundreds of thousands of distinct CDR3 sequences, around 15% of which appear only once. This clonotype was detected ten times or more. Exclusion of a patient resulted from uncontrolled infection, other autoimmune disease, pregnancy or lactation. The specimen sequenced was blood. This TCR derives from a woman aged 18 to 35 with Graves' hyperthyroidism.

For the CDR3, the DNA is TGTGCCAGCAGTTCCCCCGGGACTAGCGGGGGCTTATACGAGCAGTACTTC. Translation gives CASSSPGTSGGLYEQYF. This rearrangement joins TRBV6-5 to TRBJ2-7; 14 bases fit TRBD2. The CDR3 length is 17 residues. Looked up from germline, CDR1 is MNHEY and CDR2 is SVGAGI. The V gene end was trimmed by 4 bases and the J gene end by 4 bases; junction bases not matched to a gene: 9.